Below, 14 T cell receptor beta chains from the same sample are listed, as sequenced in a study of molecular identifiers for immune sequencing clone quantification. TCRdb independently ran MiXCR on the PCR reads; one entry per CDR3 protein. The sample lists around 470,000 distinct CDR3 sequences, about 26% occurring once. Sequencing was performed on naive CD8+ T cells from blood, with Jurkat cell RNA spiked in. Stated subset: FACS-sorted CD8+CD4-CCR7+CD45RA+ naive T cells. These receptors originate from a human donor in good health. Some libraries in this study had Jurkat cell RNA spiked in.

CDR3 sequence reads: CASSFRGLAVEQYF. The CDR3 nucleotides are TGTGCCAGCAGTTTTAGGGGACTAGCAGTTGAGCAGTACTTC. The gene calls are TRBV28 and TRBJ2-7; 9 bases agree with TRBD2. The junction had 7 bases not matched to a gene; V was cut back by 3 bases and J by 7 bases. Germline V gene lookup returns CDR1 MDHEN and CDR2 SYDVKM. This CDR3 has 14 residues.

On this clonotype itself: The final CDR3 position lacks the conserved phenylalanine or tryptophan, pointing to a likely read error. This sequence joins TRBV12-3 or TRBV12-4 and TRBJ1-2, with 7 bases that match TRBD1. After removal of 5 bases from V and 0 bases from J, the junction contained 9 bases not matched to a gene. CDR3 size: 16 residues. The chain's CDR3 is CASSQYLQGPNYGYTY. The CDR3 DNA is TGTGCCAGCAGTCAATATTTACAGGGGCCTAACTATGGCTACACCTAC.

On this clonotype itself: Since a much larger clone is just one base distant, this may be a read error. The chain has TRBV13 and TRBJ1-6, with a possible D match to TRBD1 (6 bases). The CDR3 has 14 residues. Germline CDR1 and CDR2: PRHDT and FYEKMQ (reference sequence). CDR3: CASRETTGHSPPHF. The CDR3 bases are TGTGCCAGCAGGGAAACCACAGGGCATTCACCCCCCCACTTT.

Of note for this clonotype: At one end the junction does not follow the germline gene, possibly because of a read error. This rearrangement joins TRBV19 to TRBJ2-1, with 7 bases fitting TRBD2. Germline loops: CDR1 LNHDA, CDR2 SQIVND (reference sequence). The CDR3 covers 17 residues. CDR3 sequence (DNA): TGTGCCAGTAGTATCCTCCACCTAGCGGAACACTACAGTGAGCAGTTCTTC. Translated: CASSILHLAEHYSEQFF.

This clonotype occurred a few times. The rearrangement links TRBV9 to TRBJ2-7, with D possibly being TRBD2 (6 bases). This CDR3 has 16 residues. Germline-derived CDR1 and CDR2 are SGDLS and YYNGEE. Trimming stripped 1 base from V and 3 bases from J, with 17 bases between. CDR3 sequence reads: CASSVSEGPLIYEQYF. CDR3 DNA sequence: TGTGCCAGCAGCGTATCGGAGGGCCCCTTGATCTACGAGCAGTACTTC.

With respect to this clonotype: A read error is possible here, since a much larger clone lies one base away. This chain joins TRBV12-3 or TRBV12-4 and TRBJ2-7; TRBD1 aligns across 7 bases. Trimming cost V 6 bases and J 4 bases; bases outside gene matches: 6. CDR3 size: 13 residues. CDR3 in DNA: TGTGCCAGCAGCCCCGGACAGGAGTACGAGCAGTACTTC. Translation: CASSPGQEYEQYF.

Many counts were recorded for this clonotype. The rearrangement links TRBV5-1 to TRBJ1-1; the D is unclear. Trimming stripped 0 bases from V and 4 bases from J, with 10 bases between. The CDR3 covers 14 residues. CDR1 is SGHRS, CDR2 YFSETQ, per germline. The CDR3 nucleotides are TGCGCCAGCAGCTTGGGGCCGTCGACCACTGAAGCTTTCTTT. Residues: CASSLGPSTTEAFF.

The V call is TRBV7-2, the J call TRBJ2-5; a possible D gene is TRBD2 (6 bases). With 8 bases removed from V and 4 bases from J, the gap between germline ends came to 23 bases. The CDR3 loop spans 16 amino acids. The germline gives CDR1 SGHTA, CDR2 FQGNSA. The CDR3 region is CASPPTPGDGGETQYF. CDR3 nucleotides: TGTGCCAGCCCGCCCACCCCGGGAGATGGGGGAGAGACCCAGTACTTC.

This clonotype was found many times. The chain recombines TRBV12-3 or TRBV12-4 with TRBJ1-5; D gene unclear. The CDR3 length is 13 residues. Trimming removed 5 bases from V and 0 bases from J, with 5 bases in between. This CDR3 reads CASSPTSNQPQHF. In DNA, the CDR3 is TGTGCCAGCAGTCCAACTAGCAATCAGCCCCAGCATTTT.

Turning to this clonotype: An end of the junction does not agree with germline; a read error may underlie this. The CDR3 DNA is TGTGCCAGTACCGGGCTAGCGGGACAAGAGCCCCAGTACTTC. Protein: CASTGLAGQEPQYF. V usage is TRBV19 and J usage is TRBJ2-5; TRBD2 agrees at 9 bases. In germline, CDR1 is LNHDA, CDR2 SQIVND (reference sequence). The CDR3 consists of 14 residues.

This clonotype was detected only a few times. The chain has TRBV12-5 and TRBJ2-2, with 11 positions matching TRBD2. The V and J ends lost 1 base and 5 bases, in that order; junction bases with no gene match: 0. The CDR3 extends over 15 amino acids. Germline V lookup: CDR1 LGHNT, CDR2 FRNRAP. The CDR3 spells CASGLASGGTGELFF. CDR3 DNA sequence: TGTGCTAGTGGTTTGGCTAGCGGGGGGACCGGGGAGCTGTTTTTT.

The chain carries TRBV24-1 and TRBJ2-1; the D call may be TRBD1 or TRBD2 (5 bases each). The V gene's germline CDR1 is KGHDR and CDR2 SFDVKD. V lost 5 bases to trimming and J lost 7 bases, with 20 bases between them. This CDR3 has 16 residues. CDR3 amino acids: CATSVGVGQGINEQFF. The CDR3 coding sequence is TGTGCCACCAGTGTGGGGGTCGGACAAGGAATTAATGAGCAGTTCTTC.

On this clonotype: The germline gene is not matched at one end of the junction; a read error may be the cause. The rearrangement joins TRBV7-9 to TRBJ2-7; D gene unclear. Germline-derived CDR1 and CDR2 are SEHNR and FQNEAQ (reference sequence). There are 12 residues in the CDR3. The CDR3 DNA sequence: TGTGCCAGCAGCTTAATTGACTTGGAGCAGTCCTTC. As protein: CASSLIDLEQSF.

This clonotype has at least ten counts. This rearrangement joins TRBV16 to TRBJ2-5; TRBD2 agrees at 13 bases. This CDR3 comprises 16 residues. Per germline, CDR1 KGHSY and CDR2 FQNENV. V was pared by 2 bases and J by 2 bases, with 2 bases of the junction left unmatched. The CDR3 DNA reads TGTGCCAGCAGCCAAAGACTAGCGGGGGGTCAAGAGACCCAGTACTTC. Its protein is CASSQRLAGGQETQYF. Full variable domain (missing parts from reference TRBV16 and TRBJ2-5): GEEVAQTPKHLVRGEGQKAKLYCAPIKGHSYVFWYQQVLKNEFKFLISFQNENVFDETGMPKERFSAKCLPNSPCSLEIQATKLEDSAVYFCASSQRLAGGQETQYFGPGTRLLVL.